This T cell receptor (beta chain) was identified during a study of T cells in localized non-small cell lung cancer. Using immunoSEQ multiplex PCR, the repertoire was profiled, and TCRdb retains in-frame clones only, with some absent. The sample holds more than 30,000 clones, roughly 88% seen once. Germline lookup yields CDR1 SGHTA and CDR2 FQGNSA. The CDR3 covers 15 residues. Trimming took 5 bases from V and 6 from J, leaving 18 bases between them. This clone was seen more than once but under ten times. Its antigen remains unknown. Findings of the study overall: Elevated blood T cell density was associated with longer overall survival. Adjacent lung had a median roughly 58 of the 100 largest tumor clones. Heterogeneity is still possible, as just one tumor region was sequenced. Uninvolved neighboring lung showed the greatest T cell clonality, exceeding tumor.

The TCR originated in a woman aged 35 to 69 with stage III lung adenocarcinoma. Sequencing used peripheral blood mononuclear cells, obtained before any cancer treatment. The chain carries TRBV7-2 and TRBJ2-3; D might be TRBD2 (6 bases). The CDR3 sequence is CASSGRGGARDTQYF. CDR3 nucleotides: TGTGCCAGCAGCGGGCGGGGCGGAGCACGGGATACGCAGTATTTT. The whole variable domain, filled in from reference TRBV7-2 and TRBJ2-3, reads GAGVSQSPSNKVTEKGKDVELRCDPISGHTALYWYRQSLGQGLEFLIYFQGNSAPDKSGLPSDRFSAERTGGSVSTLTIQRTQQEDSAVYLCASSGRGGARDTQYFGPGTRLTVL.